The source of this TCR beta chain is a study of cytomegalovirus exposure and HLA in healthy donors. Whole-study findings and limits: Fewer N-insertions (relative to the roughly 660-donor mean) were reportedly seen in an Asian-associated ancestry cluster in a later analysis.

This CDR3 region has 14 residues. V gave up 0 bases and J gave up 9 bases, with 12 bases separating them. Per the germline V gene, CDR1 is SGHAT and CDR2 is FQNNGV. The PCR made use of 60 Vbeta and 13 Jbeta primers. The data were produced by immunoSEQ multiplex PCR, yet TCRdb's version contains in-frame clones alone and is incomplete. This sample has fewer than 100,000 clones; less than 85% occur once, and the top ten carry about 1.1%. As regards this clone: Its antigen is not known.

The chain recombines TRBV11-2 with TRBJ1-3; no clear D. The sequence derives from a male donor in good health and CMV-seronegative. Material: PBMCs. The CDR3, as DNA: TGTGCCAGCAGCTTAGATCGAGCCGGCGGCACCATATATTTT. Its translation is CASSLDRAGGTIYF.